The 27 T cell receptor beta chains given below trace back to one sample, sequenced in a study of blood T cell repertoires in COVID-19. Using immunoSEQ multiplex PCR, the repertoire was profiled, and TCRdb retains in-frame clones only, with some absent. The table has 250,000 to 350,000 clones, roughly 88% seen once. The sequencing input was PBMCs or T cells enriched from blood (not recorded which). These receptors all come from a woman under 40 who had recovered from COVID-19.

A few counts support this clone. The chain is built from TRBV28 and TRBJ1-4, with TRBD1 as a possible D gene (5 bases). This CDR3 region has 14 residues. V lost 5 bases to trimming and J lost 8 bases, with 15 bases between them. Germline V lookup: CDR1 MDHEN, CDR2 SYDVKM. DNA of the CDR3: TGTGCCAGCAGTCCGGGGGGGTTGGCGGAAAAACTGTTTTTT. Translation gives CASSPGGLAEKLFF.

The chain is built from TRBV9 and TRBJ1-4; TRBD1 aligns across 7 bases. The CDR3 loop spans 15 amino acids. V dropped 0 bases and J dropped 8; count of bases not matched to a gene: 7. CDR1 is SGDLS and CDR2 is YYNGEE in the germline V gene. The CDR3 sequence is CASSVGTGLSEKLFF. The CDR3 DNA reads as TGTGCCAGCAGCGTAGGGACAGGTTTGTCCGAAAAACTGTTTTTT.

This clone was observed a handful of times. The CDR3 is CASSLLAGGDNEQFF. CDR3 bases: TGTGCCAGCAGCTTACTAGCGGGAGGGGACAATGAGCAGTTCTTC. This rearrangement joins TRBV5-4 to TRBJ2-1; 13 positions agree with TRBD2. Losses at the gene ends were 2 bases for V and 5 bases for J; bases not matched to a gene: 1. Germline V gene lookup returns CDR1 SGHNT and CDR2 YYREEE (reference sequence). The CDR3 has 15 amino acids.

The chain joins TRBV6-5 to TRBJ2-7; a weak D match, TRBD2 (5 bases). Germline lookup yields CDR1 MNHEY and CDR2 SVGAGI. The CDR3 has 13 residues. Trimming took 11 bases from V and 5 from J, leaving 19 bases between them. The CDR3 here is CAAWRASTHEQYF. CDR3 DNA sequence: TGTGCCGCGTGGCGGGCCTCCACCCACGAGCAGTACTTC.

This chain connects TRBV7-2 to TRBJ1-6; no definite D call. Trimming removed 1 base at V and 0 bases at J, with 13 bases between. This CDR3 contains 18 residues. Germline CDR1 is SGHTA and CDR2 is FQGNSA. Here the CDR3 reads CASSLVAGRSSYNSPLHF. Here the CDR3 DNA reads TGTGCCAGCAGCTTAGTTGCGGGGAGAAGCTCCTATAATTCACCCCTCCACTTT.

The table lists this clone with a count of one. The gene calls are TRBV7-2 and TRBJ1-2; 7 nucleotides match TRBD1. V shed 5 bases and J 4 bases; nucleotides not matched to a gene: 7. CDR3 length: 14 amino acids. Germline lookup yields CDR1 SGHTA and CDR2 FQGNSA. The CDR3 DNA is TGTGCCAGCAGCGACAGAGGGGGCGGCTATGGCTACACCTTC. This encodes CASSDRGGGYGYTF.

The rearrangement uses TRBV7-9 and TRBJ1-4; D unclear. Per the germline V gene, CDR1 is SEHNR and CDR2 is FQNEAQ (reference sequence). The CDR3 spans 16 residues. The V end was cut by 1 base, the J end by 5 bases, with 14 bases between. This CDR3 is CASSLVFRKINEKLFF. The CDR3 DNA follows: TGTGCCAGCAGCTTAGTCTTCAGGAAAATAAATGAAAAACTGTTTTTT.

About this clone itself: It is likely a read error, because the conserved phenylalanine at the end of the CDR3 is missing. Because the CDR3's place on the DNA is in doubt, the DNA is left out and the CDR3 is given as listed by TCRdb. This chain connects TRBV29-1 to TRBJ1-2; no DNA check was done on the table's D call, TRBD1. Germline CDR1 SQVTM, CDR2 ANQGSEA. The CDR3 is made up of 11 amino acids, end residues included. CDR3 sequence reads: CSALGAGQLFV.

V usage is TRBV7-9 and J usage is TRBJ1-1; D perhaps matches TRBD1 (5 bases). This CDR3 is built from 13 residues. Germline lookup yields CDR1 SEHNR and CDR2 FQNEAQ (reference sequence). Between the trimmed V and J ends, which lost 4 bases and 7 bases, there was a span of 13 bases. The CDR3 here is CASSSALGGEAFF. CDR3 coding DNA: TGTGCCAGCAGCTCTGCGCTGGGGGGTGAAGCTTTCTTT. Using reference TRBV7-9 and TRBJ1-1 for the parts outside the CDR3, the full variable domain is DTGVSQNPRHKITKRGQNVTFRCDPISEHNRLYWYRQTLGQGPEFLTYFQNEAQLEKSRLLSDRFSAERPKGSFSTLEIQRTEQGDSAMYLCASSSALGGEAFFGQGTRLTVV.

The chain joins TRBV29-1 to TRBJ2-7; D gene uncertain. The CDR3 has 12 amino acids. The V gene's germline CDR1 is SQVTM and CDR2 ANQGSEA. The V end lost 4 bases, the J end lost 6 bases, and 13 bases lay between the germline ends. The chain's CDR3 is CSVGWAPGEQYF. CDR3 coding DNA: TGCAGCGTTGGTTGGGCCCCAGGCGAGCAGTACTTC.

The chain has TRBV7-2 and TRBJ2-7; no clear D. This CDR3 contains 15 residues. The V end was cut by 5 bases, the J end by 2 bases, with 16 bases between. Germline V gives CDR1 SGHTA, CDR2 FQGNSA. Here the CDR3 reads CASSQRLAGTYEQYF. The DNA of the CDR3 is TGTGCCAGCAGCCAGAGGTTGGCCGGCACCTACGAGCAGTACTTC.

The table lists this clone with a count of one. The CDR3: CAWSVGRQPQHF. CDR3 in DNA: TGTGCCTGGAGTGTTGGGCGTCAGCCCCAGCATTTT. V and J are TRBV30 and TRBJ1-5; D ambiguous. The CDR3 contains 12 residues. Deletions cut 0 bases from V and 6 bases from J, with 6 bases between. From germline, CDR1 is GTSNPN and CDR2 SVGIG (reference sequence).

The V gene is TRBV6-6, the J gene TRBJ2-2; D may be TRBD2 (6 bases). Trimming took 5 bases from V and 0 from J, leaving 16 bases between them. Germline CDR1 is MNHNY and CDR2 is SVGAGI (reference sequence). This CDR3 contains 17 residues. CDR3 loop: CASSPDWGVSNTGELFF. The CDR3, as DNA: TGTGCCAGCAGTCCCGACTGGGGGGTATCGAACACCGGGGAGCTGTTTTTT.

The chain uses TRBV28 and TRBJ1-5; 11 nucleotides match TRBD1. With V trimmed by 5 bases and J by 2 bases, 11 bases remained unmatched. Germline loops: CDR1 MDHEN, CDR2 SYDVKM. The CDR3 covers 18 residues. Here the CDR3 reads CASSPGTGGNRGNQPQHF. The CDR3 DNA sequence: TGTGCCAGCAGTCCCGGGACAGGGGGTAATCGGGGCAATCAGCCCCAGCATTTT.

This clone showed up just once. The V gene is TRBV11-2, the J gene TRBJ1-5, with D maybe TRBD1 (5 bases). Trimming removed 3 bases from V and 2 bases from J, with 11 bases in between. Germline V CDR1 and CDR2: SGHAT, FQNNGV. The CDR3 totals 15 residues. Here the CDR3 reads CASSFNPGGNQPQHF. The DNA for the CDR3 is TGTGCCAGCAGCTTCAATCCGGGGGGCAATCAGCCCCAGCATTTT.

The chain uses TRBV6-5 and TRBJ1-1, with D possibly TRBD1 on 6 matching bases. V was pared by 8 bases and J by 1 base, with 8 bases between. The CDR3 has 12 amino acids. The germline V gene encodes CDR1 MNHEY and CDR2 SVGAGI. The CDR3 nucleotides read TGTGCCAGCGGGGGCCAGAACACTGAAGCTTTCTTT. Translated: CASGGQNTEAFF.

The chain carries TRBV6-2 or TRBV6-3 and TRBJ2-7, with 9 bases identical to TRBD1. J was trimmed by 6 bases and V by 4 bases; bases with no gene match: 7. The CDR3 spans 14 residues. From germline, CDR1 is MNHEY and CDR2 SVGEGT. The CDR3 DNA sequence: TGTGCCAGCAGTTTCCCGGGACAGGGACGCGAGCAGTACTTC. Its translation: CASSFPGQGREQYF.

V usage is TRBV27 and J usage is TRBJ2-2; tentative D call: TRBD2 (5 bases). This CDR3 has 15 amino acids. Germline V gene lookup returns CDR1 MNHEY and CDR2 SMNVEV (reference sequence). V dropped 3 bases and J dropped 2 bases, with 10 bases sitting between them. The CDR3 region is CASSFGNFNTGELFF. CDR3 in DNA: TGTGCCAGCAGTTTCGGGAATTTTAACACCGGGGAGCTGTTTTTT.

The CDR3 sequence is CASSLGGLYQETQYF. Here the CDR3 DNA reads TGTGCCAGCAGCTTAGGCGGATTGTACCAAGAGACCCAGTACTTC. The chain has TRBV7-9 and TRBJ2-5; the D is unclear. Trimming removed 1 base from V and 0 bases from J, with 9 bases in between. The CDR3 has 15 residues. CDR1 is SEHNR and CDR2 is FQNEAQ in the germline V gene (reference sequence).

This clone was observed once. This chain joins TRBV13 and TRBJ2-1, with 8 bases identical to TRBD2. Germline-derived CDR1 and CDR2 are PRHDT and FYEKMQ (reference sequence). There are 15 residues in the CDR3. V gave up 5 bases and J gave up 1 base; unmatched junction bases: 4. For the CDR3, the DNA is TGTGCCAGCAGCGAGCGGGAGAGTTCCTACAATGAGCAGTTCTTC. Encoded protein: CASSERESSYNEQFF.

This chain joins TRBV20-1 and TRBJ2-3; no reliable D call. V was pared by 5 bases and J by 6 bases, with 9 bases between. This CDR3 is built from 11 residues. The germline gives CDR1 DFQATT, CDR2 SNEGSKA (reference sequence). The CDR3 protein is CSAENSDTQYF. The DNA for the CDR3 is TGCAGTGCTGAAAATAGCGATACGCAGTATTTT.

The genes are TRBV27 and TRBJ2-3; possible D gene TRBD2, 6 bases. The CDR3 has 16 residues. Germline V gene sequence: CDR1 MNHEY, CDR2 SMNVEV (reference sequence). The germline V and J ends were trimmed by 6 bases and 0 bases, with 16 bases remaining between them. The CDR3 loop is CASSPLAPESTDTQYF. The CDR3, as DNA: TGTGCCAGCAGCCCTCTAGCGCCCGAGAGCACAGATACGCAGTATTTT.

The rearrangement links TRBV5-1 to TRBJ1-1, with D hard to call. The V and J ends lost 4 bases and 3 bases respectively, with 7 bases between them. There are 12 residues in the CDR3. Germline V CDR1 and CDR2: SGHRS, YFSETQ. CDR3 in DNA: TGCGCCAGCAGCGCGACACACACTGAAGCTTTCTTT. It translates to CASSATHTEAFF.

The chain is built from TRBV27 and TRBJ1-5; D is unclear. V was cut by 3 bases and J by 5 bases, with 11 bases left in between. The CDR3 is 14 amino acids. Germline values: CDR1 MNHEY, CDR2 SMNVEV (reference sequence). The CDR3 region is CASSFRGKDQPQHF. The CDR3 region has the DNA TGTGCCAGCAGTTTCCGAGGGAAAGATCAGCCCCAGCATTTT.

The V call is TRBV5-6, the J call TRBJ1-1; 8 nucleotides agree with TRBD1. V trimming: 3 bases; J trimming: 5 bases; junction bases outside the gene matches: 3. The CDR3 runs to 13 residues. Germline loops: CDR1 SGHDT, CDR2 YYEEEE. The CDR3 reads CASSSTGGTEAFF. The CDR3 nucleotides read TGTGCCAGCAGCTCCACAGGGGGGACTGAAGCTTTCTTT.

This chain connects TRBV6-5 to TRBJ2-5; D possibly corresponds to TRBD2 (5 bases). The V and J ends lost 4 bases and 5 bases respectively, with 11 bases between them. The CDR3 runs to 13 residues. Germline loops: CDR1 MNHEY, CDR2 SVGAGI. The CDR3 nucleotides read TGTGCCAGCAGTTCGGACTTGGGGGAGACCCAGTACTTC. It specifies CASSSDLGETQYF.

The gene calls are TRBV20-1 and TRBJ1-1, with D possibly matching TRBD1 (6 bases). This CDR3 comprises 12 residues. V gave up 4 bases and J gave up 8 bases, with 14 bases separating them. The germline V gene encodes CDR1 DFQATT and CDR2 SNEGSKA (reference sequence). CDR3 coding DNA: TGCAGTGCTACTGAGACAGGTGCGGAAGCTTTCTTT. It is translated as CSATETGAEAFF.